These 17 T cell receptor beta chains share one sample of origin, sequenced in a study of shared clonotypes between healthy human individuals. Generated by immunoSEQ multiplex PCR, the TCRdb table keeps only in-frame clones and is missing some. The sample contains approximately 2,000,000 clones, about 90% of which appear only once. Sequencing used naive CD4+ T cells from PBMCs. The subset is: CD45RA+ positively selected. These TCRs come from a man aged 18 to 35 in good health. Some clones in this sample may be carry-over from other donors' samples.

The chain combines TRBV5-6 with TRBJ1-1, with D unresolved. The V end was cut by 3 bases, the J end by 2 bases, with 14 bases between. The CDR3 has 15 residues. Germline V gene sequence: CDR1 SGHDT, CDR2 YYEEEE. The CDR3 DNA sequence: TGTGCCAGCAGCTCTTACGGACGGGGAAACACTGAAGCTTTCTTT. It encodes CASSSYGRGNTEAFF. Variable domain in full (rest from reference TRBV5-6 and TRBJ1-1): DAGVTQSPTHLIKTRGQQVTLRCSPKSGHDTVSWYQQALGQGPQFIFQYYEEEERQRGNFPDRFSGHQFPNYSSELNVNALLLGDSALYLCASSSYGRGNTEAFFGQGTRLTVV.

The chain carries TRBV7-9 and TRBJ2-1, with a weak D call TRBD2 (6 bases). Trimming took 2 bases from V and 3 from J, leaving 11 bases between them. CDR1 and CDR2 from the germline V gene are SEHNR and FQNEAQ (reference sequence). This CDR3 is built from 15 residues. The DNA of the CDR3 is TGTGCCAGCAGCTTAATGGAGGGCCGCTACAATGAGCAGTTCTTC. The encoded protein is CASSLMEGRYNEQFF. Supplemented by reference TRBV7-9 and TRBJ2-1, the full variable domain reads DTGVSQNPRHKITKRGQNVTFRCDPISEHNRLYWYRQTLGQGPEFLTYFQNEAQLEKSRLLSDRFSAERPKGSFSTLEIQRTEQGDSAMYLCASSLMEGRYNEQFFGPGTRLTVL.

The CDR3 bases are TGTGCCTCTAGGGGGAGGAGCTCCTACGAGCAGTACTTC. Translation gives CASRGRSSYEQYF. The chain employs TRBV7-8 and TRBJ2-7; D may match TRBD1 or TRBD2 (6 bases each). V shed 11 bases and J shed 0 bases, with 14 bases lying between them. The CDR3 is 13 amino acids. The germline V gene has CDR1 SGHVS and CDR2 FQNEAQ.

V is TRBV28 and J is TRBJ2-1; possibly TRBD1 for D (6 bases). The germline V gene encodes CDR1 MDHEN and CDR2 SYDVKM. V lost 4 bases, J lost 8 bases, and 18 bases lay in between. This CDR3 has 15 residues. The CDR3 nucleotides are TGTGCCAGCAGTTCGTTGACAGGACTTCGCTATGAGCAGTTCTTC. It is translated as CASSSLTGLRYEQFF.

The J gene is TRBJ2-2, the V gene TRBV11-1; tentatively, D is TRBD2 (5 bases). Germline V gene data show CDR1 as SGHAT and CDR2 as FQDESV (reference sequence). There are 14 residues in the CDR3. Trimming cost V 6 bases and J 3 bases, with 11 bases left between them. CDR3 nucleotide sequence: TGTGCCAGCAGTTCCCCCGGGGACACCGGGGAGCTGTTTTTT. Its protein product is CASSSPGDTGELFF.

The rearrangement uses TRBV7-4 and TRBJ2-1; 13 bases are shared with TRBD2. Germline CDR1 reads SGHVT; CDR2 reads SQSDAQ. The V segment lost 8 bases and the J segment 8 bases; nucleotides outside the gene matches: 24. This CDR3 is built from 20 residues. The CDR3 here is CASAHNPPSGTSGIVDEQFF. The DNA of the CDR3 is TGTGCCAGCGCTCATAATCCCCCTAGTGGGACTAGCGGGATTGTGGATGAGCAGTTCTTC. Drawing the rest from reference TRBV7-4 and TRBJ2-1, the complete variable domain is GAGVSQSPRYKVAKRGRDVALRCDSISGHVTLYWYRQTLGQGSEVLTYSQSDAQRDKSGRPSGRFSAERPERSVSTLKIQRTEQGDSAVYLCASAHNPPSGTSGIVDEQFFGPGTRLTVL.

The genes are TRBV5-5 and TRBJ2-7, with D perhaps TRBD2 (5 bases). Trimming took off 4 bases at V and 0 bases at J, with 17 bases between the two ends. The CDR3 runs 16 residues. The V gene's germline CDR1 is SGHKS and CDR2 YYEKEE (reference sequence). CDR3 sequence: CASSAAFPGISYEQYF. The CDR3 DNA sequence: TGTGCCAGCAGCGCGGCTTTCCCCGGGATCTCCTACGAGCAGTACTTC.

The rearrangement uses TRBV29-1 and TRBJ2-3; 12 bases fit TRBD1. CDR3 length equals 15 residues. J lost 3 bases, V lost 5 bases, and 6 bases had no gene match. Per germline, CDR1 SQVTM and CDR2 ANQGSEA. This chain's CDR3 is CSVLRGQGATDTQYF. The CDR3 DNA reads as TGCAGCGTTCTCCGGGGACAGGGGGCTACAGATACGCAGTATTTT.

The genes are TRBV28 and TRBJ1-1; a possible D gene is TRBD1 (6 bases). The V end lost 4 bases, the J end lost 5 bases, and 17 bases lay between the germline ends. The germline V gene has CDR1 MDHEN and CDR2 SYDVKM. The CDR3 loop spans 15 amino acids. The CDR3 reads CASSSVGGGLTEAFF. In nucleotides, the CDR3 is TGTGCCAGCAGTTCAGTCGGGGGCGGACTGACTGAAGCTTTCTTT.

The chain has TRBV28 and TRBJ1-3, with D unresolved. This CDR3 has 14 amino acids. The V and J ends lost 3 bases and 0 bases respectively, with 6 bases between them. Germline V gene lookup returns CDR1 MDHEN and CDR2 SYDVKM. CDR3 amino acids: CASSFALSGNTIYF. CDR3 DNA sequence: TGTGCCAGCAGTTTTGCGCTCTCTGGAAACACCATATATTTT.

This clone was detected only once. This chain links TRBV19 with TRBJ2-3; D remains ambiguous. This CDR3 region has 13 residues. CDR1 is LNHDA, CDR2 SQIVND, per germline (reference sequence). Trimming left V 1 base short and J 6 bases short, with 8 bases between. CDR3 amino acids: CASSIGTHDTQYF. The CDR3 DNA is TGTGCCAGTAGTATAGGGACCCATGATACGCAGTATTTT.

The rearrangement uses TRBV29-1 and TRBJ2-7; D is possibly TRBD1 or TRBD2 (5 bases each). Trimming took off 8 bases at V and 1 base at J, with 18 bases between the two ends. The CDR3 length is 14 residues. Germline CDR1 is SQVTM and CDR2 is ANQGSEA. The CDR3: CSPFMMGVSYEQYF. The CDR3 DNA sequence: TGCAGCCCCTTCATGATGGGGGTTTCCTACGAGCAGTACTTC.

This clone was recorded only once. The J gene is TRBJ1-1, the V gene TRBV5-5, with D unclear. CDR3 length equals 15 residues. Germline V lookup: CDR1 SGHKS, CDR2 YYEKEE (reference sequence). V was clipped by 2 bases and J by 1 base, with 12 bases between them. CDR3 DNA sequence: TGTGCCAGCAGCTTCGGGCGGCAGACGAACACTGAAGCTTTCTTT. This gives the protein CASSFGRQTNTEAFF.

In DNA, the CDR3 is TGTGCCAGCAGCTTATTGTCTAGCGGGAGAGTTCAGTTCGGGGAGCTGTTTTTT. It translates to CASSLLSSGRVQFGELFF. The chain joins TRBV7-3 to TRBJ2-2; 10 bases are shared with TRBD2. Germline CDR1 reads SGHTA; CDR2 reads FQGTGA. This CDR3 has 18 amino acids. The junction had 13 bases not matched to a gene; V was cut back by 2 bases and J by 7 bases.

This chain joins TRBV6-5 and TRBJ2-5, with D maybe TRBD2 (6 bases). Trimming took 6 bases from V and 1 from J, leaving 6 bases between them. The germline CDR1 and CDR2 sequences are MNHEY and SVGAGI. The CDR3 has 12 amino acids. CDR3 DNA: TGTGCCAGCAGCGGGAGCCAAGAGACCCAGTACTTC. Translating it yields CASSGSQETQYF.

This chain uses TRBV27 with TRBJ2-5, with 10 bases fitting TRBD1. The V gene's germline CDR1 is MNHEY and CDR2 SMNVEV (reference sequence). The CDR3 length is 14 residues. V dropped 2 bases and J dropped 5; count of bases not matched to a gene: 2. The CDR3 loop is CASSLPGQGETQYF. The CDR3 DNA reads TGTGCCAGCAGTTTACCGGGACAGGGGGAGACCCAGTACTTC.

The gene calls are TRBV15 and TRBJ2-1; D remains unclear. This CDR3 is built from 17 residues. V dropped 0 bases and J dropped 2 bases, with 14 bases sitting between them. CDR1 is LNHNV and CDR2 is YYDKDF in the germline V gene (reference sequence). Here the CDR3 DNA reads TGTGCCACCAGCAGAGATTATCGGCTAGTCACCTACAATGAGCAGTTCTTC. The encoded protein is CATSRDYRLVTYNEQFF.